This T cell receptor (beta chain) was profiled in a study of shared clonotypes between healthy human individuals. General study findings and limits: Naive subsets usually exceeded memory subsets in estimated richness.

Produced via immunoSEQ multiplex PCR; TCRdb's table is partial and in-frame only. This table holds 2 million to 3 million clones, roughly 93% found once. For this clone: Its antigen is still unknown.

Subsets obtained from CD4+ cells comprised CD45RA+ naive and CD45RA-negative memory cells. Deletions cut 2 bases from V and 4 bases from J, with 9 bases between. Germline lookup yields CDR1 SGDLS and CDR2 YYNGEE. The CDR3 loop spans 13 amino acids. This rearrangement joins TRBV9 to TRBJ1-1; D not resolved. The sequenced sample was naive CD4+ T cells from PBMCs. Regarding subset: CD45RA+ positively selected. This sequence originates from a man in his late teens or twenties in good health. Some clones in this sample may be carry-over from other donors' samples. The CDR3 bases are TGTGCCAGCAGCGTGGATAGATTCACTGAAGCTTTCTTT. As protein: CASSVDRFTEAFF.